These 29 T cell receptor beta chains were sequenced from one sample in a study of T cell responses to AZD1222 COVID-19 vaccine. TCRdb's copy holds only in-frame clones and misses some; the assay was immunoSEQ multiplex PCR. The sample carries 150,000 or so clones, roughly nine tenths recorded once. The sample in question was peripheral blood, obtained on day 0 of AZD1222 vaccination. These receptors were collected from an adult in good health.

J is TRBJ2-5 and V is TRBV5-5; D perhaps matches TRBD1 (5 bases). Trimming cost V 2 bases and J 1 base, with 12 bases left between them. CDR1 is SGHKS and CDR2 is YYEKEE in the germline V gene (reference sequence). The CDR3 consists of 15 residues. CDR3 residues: CASSFGSGIQETQYF. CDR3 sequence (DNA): TGTGCCAGCAGCTTCGGTTCAGGGATCCAAGAGACCCAGTACTTC. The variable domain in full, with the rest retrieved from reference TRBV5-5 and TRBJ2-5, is DAGVTQSPTHLIKTRGQQVTLRCSPISGHKSVSWYQQVLGQGPQFIFQYYEKEERGRGNFPDRFSARQFPNYSSELNVNALLLGDSALYLCASSFGSGIQETQYFGPGTRLLVL.

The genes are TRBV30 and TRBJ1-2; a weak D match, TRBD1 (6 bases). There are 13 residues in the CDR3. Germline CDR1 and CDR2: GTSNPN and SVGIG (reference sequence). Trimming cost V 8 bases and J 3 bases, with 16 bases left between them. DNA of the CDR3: TGTGCCGCACTGACAGGATACTACTATGGCTACACCTTC. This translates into CAALTGYYYGYTF.

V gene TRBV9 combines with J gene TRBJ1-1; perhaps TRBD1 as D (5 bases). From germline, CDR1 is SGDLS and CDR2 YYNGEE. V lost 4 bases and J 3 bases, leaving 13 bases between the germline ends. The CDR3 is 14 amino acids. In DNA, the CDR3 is TGTGCCAGCAGCCTTCAGGGTGGGGACACTGAAGCTTTCTTT. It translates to CASSLQGGDTEAFF.

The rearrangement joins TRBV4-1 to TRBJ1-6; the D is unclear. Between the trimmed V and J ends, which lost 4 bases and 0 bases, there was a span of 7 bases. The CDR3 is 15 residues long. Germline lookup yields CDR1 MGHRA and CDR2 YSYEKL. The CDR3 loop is CASSPRSSYNSPLHF. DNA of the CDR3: TGCGCCAGCAGCCCTAGGAGCTCCTATAATTCACCCCTCCACTTT.

CDR3 residues: CASSLSTGRTEAFF. In DNA form, the CDR3 reads TGCGCCAGCAGCTTGTCCACAGGACGCACTGAAGCTTTCTTT. This chain connects TRBV5-1 to TRBJ1-1, with D possibly matching TRBD1 (5 bases). Deletions cut 1 base from V and 4 bases from J, with 11 bases between. The germline V gene encodes CDR1 SGHRS and CDR2 YFSETQ. The CDR3 covers 14 residues. Full variable domain (rest looked up from reference TRBV5-1 and TRBJ1-1): KAGVTQTPRYLIKTRGQQVTLSCSPISGHRSVSWYQQTPGQGLQFLFEYFSETQRNKGNFPGRFSGRQFSNSRSEMNVSTLELGDSALYLCASSLSTGRTEAFFGQGTRLTVV.

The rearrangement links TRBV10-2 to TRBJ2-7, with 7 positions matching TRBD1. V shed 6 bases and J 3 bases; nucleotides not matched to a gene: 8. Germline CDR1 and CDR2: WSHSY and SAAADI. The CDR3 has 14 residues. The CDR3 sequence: CASRPGQGDYEQYF. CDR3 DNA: TGCGCCAGCAGGCCTGGCCAGGGGGACTACGAGCAGTACTTC.

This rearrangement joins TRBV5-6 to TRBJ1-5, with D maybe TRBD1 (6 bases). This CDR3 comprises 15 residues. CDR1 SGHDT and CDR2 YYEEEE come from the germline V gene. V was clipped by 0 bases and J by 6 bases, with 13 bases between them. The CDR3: CASSLGGAMVQPQHF. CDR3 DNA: TGTGCCAGCAGCTTGGGGGGGGCGATGGTTCAGCCCCAGCATTTT.

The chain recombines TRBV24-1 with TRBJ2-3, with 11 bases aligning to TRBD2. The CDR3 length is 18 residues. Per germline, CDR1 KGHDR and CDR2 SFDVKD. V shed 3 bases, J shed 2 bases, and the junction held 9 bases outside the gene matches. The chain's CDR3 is CATSDPPSGRLITDTQYF. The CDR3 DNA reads TGTGCCACCAGTGATCCTCCTAGCGGGAGGCTAATCACAGATACGCAGTATTTT.

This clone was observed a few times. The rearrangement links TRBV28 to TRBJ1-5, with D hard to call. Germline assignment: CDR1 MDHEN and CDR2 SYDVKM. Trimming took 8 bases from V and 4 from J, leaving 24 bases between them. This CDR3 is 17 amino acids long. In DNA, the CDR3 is TGTGCCAGCTTGGGCCCCCAATGGAGGCAGTCGAATCAGCCCCAGCATTTT. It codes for CASLGPQWRQSNQPQHF.

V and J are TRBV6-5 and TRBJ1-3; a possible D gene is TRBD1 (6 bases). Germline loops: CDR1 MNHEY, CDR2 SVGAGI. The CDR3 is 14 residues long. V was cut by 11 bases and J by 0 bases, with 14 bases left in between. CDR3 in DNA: TGTGCCTCACAGGACAGTCCCTCTGGAAACACCATATATTTT. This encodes CASQDSPSGNTIYF.

CDR3 nucleotides: TGTGCCAGCAGCGCCGGAACCACTGAAGCTTTCTTT. Its protein product is CASSAGTTEAFF. The rearrangement joins TRBV9 to TRBJ1-1; the D is unclear. V lost 3 bases and J lost 4, with 7 bases in between. Germline values: CDR1 SGDLS, CDR2 YYNGEE. The CDR3 consists of 12 residues.

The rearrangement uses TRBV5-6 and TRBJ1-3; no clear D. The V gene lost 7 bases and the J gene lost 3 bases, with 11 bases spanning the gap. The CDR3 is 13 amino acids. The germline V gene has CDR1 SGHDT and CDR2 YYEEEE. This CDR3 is CASHITDGNTIYF. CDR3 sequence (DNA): TGTGCCAGCCACATAACGGATGGAAACACCATATATTTT. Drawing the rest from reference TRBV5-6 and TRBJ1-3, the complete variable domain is DAGVTQSPTHLIKTRGQQVTLRCSPKSGHDTVSWYQQALGQGPQFIFQYYEEEERQRGNFPDRFSGHQFPNYSSELNVNALLLGDSALYLCASHITDGNTIYFGEGSWLTVV.

CDR3 residues: CASSPSGDTQYF. CDR3 nucleotides: TGTGCCAGCAGCCCGTCCGGAGATACGCAGTATTTT. The V and J genes are TRBV7-3 and TRBJ2-3; D is unclear. The CDR3 sequence is 12 residues long. Looked up from germline, CDR1 is SGHTA and CDR2 is FQGTGA. The V end was cut by 5 bases, the J end by 5 bases, with 8 bases between.

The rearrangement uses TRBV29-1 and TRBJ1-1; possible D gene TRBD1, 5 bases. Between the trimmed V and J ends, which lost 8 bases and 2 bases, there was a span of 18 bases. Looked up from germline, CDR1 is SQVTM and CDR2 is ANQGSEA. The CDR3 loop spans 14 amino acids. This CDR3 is CSCRRPGVNTEAFF. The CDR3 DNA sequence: TGCAGCTGCCGTAGGCCGGGGGTCAACACTGAAGCTTTCTTT. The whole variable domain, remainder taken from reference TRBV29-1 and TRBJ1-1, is SAVISQKPSRDICQRGTSLTIQCQVDSQVTMMFWYRQQPGQSLTLIATANQGSEATYESGFVIDKFPISRPNLTFSTLTVSNMSPEDSSIYLCSCRRPGVNTEAFFGQGTRLTVV.

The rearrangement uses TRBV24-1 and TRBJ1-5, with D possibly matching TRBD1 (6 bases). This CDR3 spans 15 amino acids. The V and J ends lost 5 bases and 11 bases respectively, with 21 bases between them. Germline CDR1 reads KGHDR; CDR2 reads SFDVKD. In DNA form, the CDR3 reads TGTGCCACCAGTGGGGGTGGGGCAGGGGACTTGTCCCAGCATTTT. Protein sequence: CATSGGGAGDLSQHF.

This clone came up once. This CDR3 reads CASSQKQGAEEKLFF. The CDR3, as DNA: TGTGCCAGCAGTCAAAAACAGGGGGCGGAAGAAAAACTGTTTTTT. This chain connects TRBV11-2 to TRBJ1-4; 9 nucleotides match TRBD1. Per the germline V gene, CDR1 is SGHAT and CDR2 is FQNNGV. The CDR3 length is 15 residues. The trim removed 6 bases at V and 8 bases at J, leaving 10 bases unmatched.

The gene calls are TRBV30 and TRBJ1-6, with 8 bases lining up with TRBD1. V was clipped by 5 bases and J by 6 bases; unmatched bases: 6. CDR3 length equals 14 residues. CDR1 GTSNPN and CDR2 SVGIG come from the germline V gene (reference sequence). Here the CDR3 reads CAWGRGTGNSPLHF. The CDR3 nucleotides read TGTGCCTGGGGTAGGGGGACAGGTAATTCACCCCTCCACTTT. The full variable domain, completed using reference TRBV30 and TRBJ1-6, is SQTIHQWPATLVQPVGSPLSLECTVEGTSNPNLYWYRQAAGRGLQLLFYSVGIGQISSEVPQNLSASRPQDRQFILSSKKLLLSDSGFYLCAWGRGTGNSPLHFGNGTRLTVT.

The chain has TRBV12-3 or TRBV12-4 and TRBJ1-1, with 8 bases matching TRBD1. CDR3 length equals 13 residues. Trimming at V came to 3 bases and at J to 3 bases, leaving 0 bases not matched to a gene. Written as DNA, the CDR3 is TGTGCCAGCAGTTTCAGGGGGCACACTGAAGCTTTCTTT. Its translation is CASSFRGHTEAFF.

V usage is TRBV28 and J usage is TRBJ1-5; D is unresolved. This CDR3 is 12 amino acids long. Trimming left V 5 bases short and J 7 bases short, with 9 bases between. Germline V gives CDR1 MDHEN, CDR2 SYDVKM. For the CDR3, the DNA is TGTGCCAGCAGTGTTCAGGTCCAGCCCCAGCATTTT. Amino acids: CASSVQVQPQHF.

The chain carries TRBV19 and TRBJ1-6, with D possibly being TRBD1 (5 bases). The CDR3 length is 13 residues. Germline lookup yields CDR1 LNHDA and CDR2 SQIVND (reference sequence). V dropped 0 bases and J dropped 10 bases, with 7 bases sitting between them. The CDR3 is CASSIDRGSPLHF. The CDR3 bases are TGTGCCAGTAGTATAGATCGGGGGTCACCCCTCCACTTT.

CDR3 in amino acids: CASRTGSYEQYF. CDR3 DNA: TGTGCCAGCCGGACAGGGAGTTACGAGCAGTACTTC. This rearrangement joins TRBV27 to TRBJ2-7; TRBD1 agrees at 8 bases. V dropped 8 bases and J dropped 4; count of bases not matched to a gene: 4. This CDR3 has 12 amino acids. The V gene's germline CDR1 is MNHEY and CDR2 SMNVEV (reference sequence).

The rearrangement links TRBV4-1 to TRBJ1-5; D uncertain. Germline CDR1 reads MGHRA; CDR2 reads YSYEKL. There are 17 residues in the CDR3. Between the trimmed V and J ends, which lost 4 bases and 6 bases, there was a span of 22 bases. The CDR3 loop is CASSLLYPTGGGQPQHF. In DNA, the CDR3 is TGCGCCAGCAGCCTCCTTTACCCGACGGGAGGAGGTCAGCCCCAGCATTTT.

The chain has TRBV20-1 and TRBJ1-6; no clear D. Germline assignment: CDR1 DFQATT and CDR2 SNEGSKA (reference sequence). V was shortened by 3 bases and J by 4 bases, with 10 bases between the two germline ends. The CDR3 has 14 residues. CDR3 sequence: CSASFLGYNSPLHF. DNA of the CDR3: TGCAGTGCTAGTTTCCTGGGGTATAATTCACCCCTCCACTTT.

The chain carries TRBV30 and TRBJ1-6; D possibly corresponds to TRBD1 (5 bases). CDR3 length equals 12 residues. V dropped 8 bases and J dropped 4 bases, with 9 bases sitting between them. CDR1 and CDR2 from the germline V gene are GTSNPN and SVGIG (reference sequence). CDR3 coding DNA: TGTGCCCTTGGGGGATATAATTCACCCCTCCACTTT. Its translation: CALGGYNSPLHF.

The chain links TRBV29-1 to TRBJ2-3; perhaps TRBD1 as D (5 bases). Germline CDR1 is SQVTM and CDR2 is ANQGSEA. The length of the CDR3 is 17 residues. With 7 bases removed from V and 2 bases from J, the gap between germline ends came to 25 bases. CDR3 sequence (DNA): TGCAGCGCCTGTCGCCCCCAAAGTGGGGCCCTCACAGATACGCAGTATTTT. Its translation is CSACRPQSGALTDTQYF.

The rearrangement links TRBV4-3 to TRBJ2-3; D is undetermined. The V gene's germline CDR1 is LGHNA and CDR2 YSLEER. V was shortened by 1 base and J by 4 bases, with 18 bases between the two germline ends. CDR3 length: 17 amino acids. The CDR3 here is CASSQGQLPVFADTQYF. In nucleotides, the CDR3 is TGCGCCAGCAGCCAAGGGCAGCTTCCAGTTTTTGCAGATACGCAGTATTTT.

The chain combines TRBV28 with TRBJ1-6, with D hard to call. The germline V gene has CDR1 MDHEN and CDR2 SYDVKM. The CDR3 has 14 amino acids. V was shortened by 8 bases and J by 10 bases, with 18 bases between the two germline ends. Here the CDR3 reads CASFESDPNSPLHF. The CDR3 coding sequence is TGTGCCAGCTTTGAATCGGACCCAAACTCACCCCTCCACTTT.

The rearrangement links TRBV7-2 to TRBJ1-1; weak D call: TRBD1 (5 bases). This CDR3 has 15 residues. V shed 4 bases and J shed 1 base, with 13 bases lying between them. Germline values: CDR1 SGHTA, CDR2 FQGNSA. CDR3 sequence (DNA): TGTGCCAGCAGCTACCACGCCGGGGGGAACACTGAAGCTTTCTTT. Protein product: CASSYHAGGNTEAFF.

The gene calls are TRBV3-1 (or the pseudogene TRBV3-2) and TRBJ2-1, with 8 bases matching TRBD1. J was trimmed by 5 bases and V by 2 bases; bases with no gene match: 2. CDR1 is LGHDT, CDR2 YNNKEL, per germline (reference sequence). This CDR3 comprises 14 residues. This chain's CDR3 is CASSQWGQDNEQFF. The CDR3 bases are TGTGCCAGCAGCCAATGGGGACAGGACAATGAGCAGTTCTTC.